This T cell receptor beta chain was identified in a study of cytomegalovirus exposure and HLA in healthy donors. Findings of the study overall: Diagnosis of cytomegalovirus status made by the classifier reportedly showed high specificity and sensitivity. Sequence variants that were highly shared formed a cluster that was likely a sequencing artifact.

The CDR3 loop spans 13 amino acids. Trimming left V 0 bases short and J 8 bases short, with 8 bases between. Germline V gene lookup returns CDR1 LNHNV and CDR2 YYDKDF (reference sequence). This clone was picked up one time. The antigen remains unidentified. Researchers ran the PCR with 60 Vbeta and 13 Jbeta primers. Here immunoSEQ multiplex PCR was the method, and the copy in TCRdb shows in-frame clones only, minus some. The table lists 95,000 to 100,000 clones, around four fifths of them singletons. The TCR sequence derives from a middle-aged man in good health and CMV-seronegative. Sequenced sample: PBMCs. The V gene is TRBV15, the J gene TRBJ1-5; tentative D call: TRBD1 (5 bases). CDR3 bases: TGTGCCACCAGCAGAGATCGGGGGGAGCCCCAGCATTTT. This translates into CATSRDRGEPQHF.